This passage covers 8 T cell receptor beta chains from one sample sequenced in a study of blood T cells in healthy people across ages (dated by TCRdb to between 2015 and 2017). The library was obtained by 5' RACE. Sequencing was performed on an Illumina HiSeq 2500. The second PCR ran for about 6 to 12 cycles and used a J-beta primer mix along with a sample-barcoded 5' primer. TCRdb handled the public reads itself, with Q25 trimming in fastp and clone calling in MiXCR, and kept productive beta chains. All rows with the same CDR3 protein become a single entry with the most common DNA and genes. This sample comprises roughly 700,000 distinct CDR3 sequences, roughly 32% of them detected only once. Jointly, the top ten make up approximately 15% of the sample. Material: blood. These receptors all come from an elderly woman in good health. Donor details come from another sample of the same person, matched by shared clones.

This clonotype was seen a few times. This chain connects TRBV6-5 to TRBJ2-5; the match to TRBD2 covers 7 bases. Trimming at V came to 4 bases and at J to 5 bases, leaving 13 bases not matched to a gene. The CDR3 consists of 16 residues. Germline loops: CDR1 MNHEY, CDR2 SVGAGI. The CDR3 DNA reads TGTGCCAGCAGTTCGTGGGGGGGAATCCCGATCGAGACCCAGTACTTC. Encoded protein: CASSSWGGIPIETQYF.

This clonotype was seen repeatedly, ten times or more. The chain employs TRBV20-1 and TRBJ1-6; 10 bases are shared with TRBD1. Germline values: CDR1 DFQATT, CDR2 SNEGSKA (reference sequence). The junction had 6 bases not matched to a gene; V was cut back by 4 bases and J by 9 bases. The CDR3 runs 14 residues. CDR3 protein: CSAKSGQGISPLHF. The DNA of the CDR3 is TGCAGTGCTAAGTCGGGACAGGGGATTTCACCCCTCCACTTT.

This clonotype was recorded at least ten times. The chain uses TRBV4-1 and TRBJ1-1; maybe TRBD1 (6 bases). The CDR3 runs to 15 residues. Germline values: CDR1 MGHRA, CDR2 YSYEKL. V was cut by 0 bases and J by 2 bases, with 10 bases left in between. This CDR3 is CASSQETGINTEAFF. The CDR3 region has the DNA TGCGCCAGCAGCCAAGAAACAGGGATCAACACTGAAGCTTTCTTT.

As to this clonotype: A read error is possible here, since a much larger clone lies one base away. The rearrangement joins TRBV4-2 to TRBJ2-5; D not resolved. V lost 0 bases and J lost 11, with 16 bases in between. In germline, CDR1 is LGHNA, CDR2 YNFKEQ. The CDR3 runs 14 residues. For the CDR3, the DNA is TGTGCCAGCAGCCAAGATGCAACTTTCAATGAGCAGTACTTC. Encoded protein: CASSQDATFNEQYF.

The table lists this clonotype with many counts. The chain has TRBV7-2 and TRBJ2-5; D possibly corresponds to TRBD2 (6 bases). V was cut by 1 base and J by 5 bases, with 14 bases left in between. Germline V lookup: CDR1 SGHTA, CDR2 FQGNSA. CDR3 length: 15 amino acids. The CDR3 spells CASSLEGRGMETQYF. CDR3 coding DNA: TGTGCCAGCAGCTTAGAGGGTCGGGGGATGGAGACCCAGTACTTC.

The chain carries TRBV7-2 and TRBJ1-5; possible D gene TRBD1, 5 bases. V dropped 6 bases and J dropped 8 bases, with 14 bases sitting between them. Germline loops: CDR1 SGHTA, CDR2 FQGNSA. This CDR3 has 13 amino acids. The CDR3 reads CASRSGVREPQHF. The CDR3 DNA sequence: TGTGCCAGCAGGTCGGGGGTTCGTGAGCCCCAGCATTTT.

This clonotype has a single count. The rearrangement joins TRBV9 to TRBJ1-1; D is unresolved. Germline V lookup: CDR1 SGDLS, CDR2 YYNGEE. CDR3 size: 14 residues. V was cut by 4 bases and J by 3 bases, with 13 bases left in between. The CDR3 DNA follows: TGTGCCAGCAGCAACCTTAGGACCGACACTGAAGCTTTCTTT. It encodes CASSNLRTDTEAFF.

The CDR3 sequence: CASSYSGTGKNTEAFF. The CDR3 nucleotides read TGTGCCAGCAGTTACTCGGGTACAGGCAAGAACACTGAAGCTTTCTTT. The rearrangement uses TRBV6-5 and TRBJ1-1; D is perhaps TRBD1 (5 bases). The CDR3 runs to 16 residues. The germline CDR1 and CDR2 sequences are MNHEY and SVGAGI. V lost 0 bases and J lost 1, with 12 bases in between.